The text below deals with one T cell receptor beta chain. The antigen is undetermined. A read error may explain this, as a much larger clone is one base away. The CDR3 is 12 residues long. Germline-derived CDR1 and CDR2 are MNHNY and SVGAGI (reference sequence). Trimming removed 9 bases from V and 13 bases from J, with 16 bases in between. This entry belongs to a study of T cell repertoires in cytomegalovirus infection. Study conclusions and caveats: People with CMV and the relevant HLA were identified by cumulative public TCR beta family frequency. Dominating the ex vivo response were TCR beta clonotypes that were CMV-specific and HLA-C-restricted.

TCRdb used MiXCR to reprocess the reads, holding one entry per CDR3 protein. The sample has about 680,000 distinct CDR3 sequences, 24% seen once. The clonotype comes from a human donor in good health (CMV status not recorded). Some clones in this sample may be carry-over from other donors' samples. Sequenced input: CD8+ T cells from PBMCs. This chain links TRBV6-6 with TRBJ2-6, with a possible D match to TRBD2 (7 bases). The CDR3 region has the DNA TGTGCCAGTTTGAGGGGGGGTAGGGTCCTGACTTTC. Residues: CASLRGGRVLTF.